This T cell receptor beta chain was retrieved from a study of shared T cell receptors in the human thymus (dated by TCRdb to 2020 to 2022). A note on the overall study: The study examined how self-reactive, shared T-cell receptor alpha chains are generated in the human thymus.

Library generation was performed with the immunoSEQ multiplex PCR assay. Entries here come from immuneACCESS through TCRdb and include only in-frame sequences with V and J called. Some clones fail to appear in such tables; in the studies checked, an unresolved V gene covers under half of the shortfall, and the cause of the remainder is unknown. This sample comprises 500,000 to 850,000 clones, around 87% of them detected only once. The ten largest clones capture 0.0094% of the sample. As concerns this clone: What this receptor recognizes is not known. Base-call qualities are not available, and no considerably larger clone is one nucleotide away.

This same sample was also taken into another study, of human thymus T cells. Looking at the second paper: In Finland, the donors were immunologically healthy infants who were having open corrective cardiac surgery for congenital heart defects. The thymus tissue came from surgical resects taken out during corrective cardiac surgery. Usage of V and J gene segments appeared to be biased in both the thymic and the peripheral blood repertoires. The related research reported highly overlapping thymic TCR repertoires among unrelated individuals. The study described the TCR alpha and beta repertoires in about 8 infant thymus samples and a handful of matching peripheral blood samples. Donor ages ranging from roughly 7 to 250 days were recorded, and more than five male and a couple of female infants were included in the cohort. Thymocytes were released mechanically from tissue and stored at -70 °C as pellets of about 9-32 million cells. A QIAsymphony instrument was used to extract genomic DNA from the frozen cell pellets. TCRB and TCRAD loci were amplified from a standardized quantity of quality-controlled genomic DNA using the immunoSEQ multiplex PCR assay. Amplicons spanned the V(D)J region at a length sufficient to cover the CDR3 and identify V and J genes. Through the commercial immunoSEQ service, the amplicons were sequenced on an Illumina platform. Corrections for primer bias and sequencing errors followed previously described methods, while TCRAD and TCRB definitions were based on the IMGT database. Analysis of the repertoires was done with immunoSEQ Analyzer 3.0 and VDJTools and included basic statistics, V/J segment usage, diversity estimates, rarefaction and pairwise overlap. Chao1, ChaoE, Efron-Thisted, Shannon and inverse Simpson indices were used to estimate diversity, which was also estimated on datasets down-sampled to the smallest sample. Repertoire overlap was determined by strict matching of CDR3 nucleotide sequence, V gene and J gene, and Jaccard-based multidimensional scaling clustering was applied. On average, thymus samples gave 750,000 to 1,000,000 unique TCRB clonotypes, whereas blood samples gave about 84,000.

The specimen was thymocytes. This TCR came from a boy less than two years old with a congenital heart defect. Donor details come from another sample of the same person, matched by shared clones.

The nucleotide sequence reads as follows: TGTGCCAGCAGTGAAGCGGGAGGTCCGCACGAGCAGTACTTC. The encoded protein is CASSEAGGPHEQYF. The chain is made from TRBV2 and TRBJ2-7; the D segment could be TRBD2, given 6 matching bases. The CDR3 has 14 amino acids, counting the end cysteine and phenylalanine. Only the CDR3 portion is preserved as DNA: 42 bases, with reading frame beginning at the first base. Trimming takes 0 bases from V and 5 bases from J, and the germline ends sit 11 bases apart. From a lookup of the germline V gene, CDR1 and CDR2 are SNHLY and FYNNEI.